The 26 T cell receptor beta chains below were found in one sample sequenced in a study of OX40 agonist ivuxolimab in advanced cancers. This table comes from immunoSEQ multiplex PCR, and its TCRdb copy is limited to in-frame clones, with some not included. The profile shows about 33,000 clones, around 84% of them singletons. The sample in question was CD4+ or CD8+ T cells sorted from blood, obtained in a trial of the OX40 agonist ivuxolimab. The receptors shown here come from an adult with an advanced solid tumor such as melanoma, head and neck, liver or kidney cancer.

The chain employs TRBV18 and TRBJ1-1; a weak D match, TRBD1 (6 bases). The germline V and J ends were trimmed by 2 bases and 4 bases, with 20 bases remaining between them. This CDR3 spans 17 amino acids. Germline-derived CDR1 and CDR2 are KGHSH and LQKENI. The CDR3 sequence: CASSPALQGPDSTEAFF. The DNA for the CDR3 is TGTGCCAGCTCACCAGCCCTCCAGGGGCCCGATAGCACTGAAGCTTTCTTT.

The chain recombines TRBV6-6 with TRBJ2-2; D not resolved. The V and J ends lost 4 bases and 7 bases respectively, with 7 bases between them. The CDR3 is 12 residues long. CDR1 is MNHNY, CDR2 SVGAGI, per germline (reference sequence). The CDR3 DNA sequence: TGTGCCAGCAGTTTCATGGGCGGGGAGCTGTTTTTT. This codes for CASSFMGGELFF.

The genes are TRBV30 and TRBJ1-4; the D is unclear. V dropped 4 bases and J dropped 12 bases, with 27 bases sitting between them. The CDR3 is 16 residues long. Germline lookup yields CDR1 GTSNPN and CDR2 SVGIG (reference sequence). CDR3 in amino acids: CAWTRGATTPSEELFF. CDR3 nucleotides: TGTGCCTGGACCCGGGGAGCGACTACTCCCTCCGAGGAACTGTTTTTT.

The chain recombines TRBV7-2 with TRBJ2-1, with 7 bases fitting TRBD2. J lost 5 bases, V lost 2 bases, and 12 bases had no gene match. CDR1 and CDR2 from the germline V gene are SGHTA and FQGNSA. The CDR3 length is 17 residues. DNA for the CDR3: TGTGCCAGCAGCTTATACCATCCGGGGCTAGCGGACAATGAGCAGTTCTTC. Its protein product is CASSLYHPGLADNEQFF.

J is TRBJ2-7 and V is TRBV4-2; D not resolved. The CDR3 is made up of 15 amino acids. The V end lost 0 bases, the J end lost 0 bases, and 9 bases lay between the germline ends. Germline-derived CDR1 and CDR2 are LGHNA and YNFKEQ. Written as DNA, the CDR3 is TGTGCCAGCAGCCAAGATAGGTTAGGCTCCTACGAGCAGTACTTC. Translation gives CASSQDRLGSYEQYF.

The chain couples TRBV27 to TRBJ2-5, with D possibly TRBD1 on 6 matching bases. This CDR3 comprises 15 residues. Trimming took 0 bases from V and 1 from J, leaving 9 bases between them. The germline gives CDR1 MNHEY, CDR2 SMNVEV (reference sequence). The CDR3 here is CASSLSGAVQETQYF. CDR3 coding DNA: TGTGCCAGCAGTTTATCGGGGGCAGTCCAAGAGACCCAGTACTTC.

The J gene is TRBJ1-5, the V gene TRBV5-1, with no clear D. V lost 5 bases and J 4 bases, leaving 13 bases between the germline ends. The germline V gene encodes CDR1 SGHRS and CDR2 YFSETQ. CDR3 length equals 14 residues. The CDR3 spells CASRLAGVNQPQHF. CDR3 in DNA: TGCGCCAGCAGACTGGCCGGAGTTAATCAGCCCCAGCATTTT.

The V and J genes are TRBV7-9 and TRBJ2-1; the D gene is possibly TRBD1 (6 bases). Deletions cut 4 bases from V and 3 bases from J, with 10 bases between. Germline loops: CDR1 SEHNR, CDR2 FQNEAQ (reference sequence). The CDR3 runs 14 residues. In DNA form, the CDR3 reads TGTGCCAGCAGCTCAGGGGACAACTACAATGAGCAGTTCTTC. It yields the protein CASSSGDNYNEQFF.

This chain uses TRBV7-9 with TRBJ1-2; D gene unclear. From germline, CDR1 is SEHNR and CDR2 FQNEAQ (reference sequence). CDR3 size: 13 residues. The germline V and J ends were trimmed by 0 bases and 4 bases, with 6 bases remaining between them. The CDR3 nucleotides read TGTGCCAGCAGCTTAGCGGAGGCCTATGGCTACACCTTC. It specifies CASSLAEAYGYTF. Full variable domain (outside the CDR3, taken from reference TRBV7-9 and TRBJ1-2): DTGVSQNPRHKITKRGQNVTFRCDPISEHNRLYWYRQTLGQGPEFLTYFQNEAQLEKSRLLSDRFSAERPKGSFSTLEIQRTEQGDSAMYLCASSLAEAYGYTFGSGTRLTVV.

This rearrangement joins TRBV4-1 to TRBJ2-1; D remains unclear. V lost 0 bases, J lost 3 bases, and 9 bases lay in between. The CDR3 extends over 15 amino acids. The germline gives CDR1 MGHRA, CDR2 YSYEKL. The CDR3 coding sequence is TGCGCCAGCAGCCAAGATAACTCGGACTACAATGAGCAGTTCTTC. Translating it yields CASSQDNSDYNEQFF.

The chain uses TRBV30 and TRBJ2-1; D is unresolved. The CDR3 runs 13 residues. The germline gives CDR1 GTSNPN, CDR2 SVGIG (reference sequence). Trimming cost V 4 bases and J 0 bases, with 7 bases left between them. The CDR3 sequence: CAWTVSSYNEQFF. CDR3 DNA: TGTGCCTGGACCGTGAGCTCCTACAATGAGCAGTTCTTC.

This sequence joins TRBV7-6 and TRBJ1-1; 7 bases are shared with TRBD1. This CDR3 has 15 residues. V dropped 5 bases and J dropped 1; count of bases not matched to a gene: 7. Germline V gene data show CDR1 as SGHVS and CDR2 as FNYEAQ. The CDR3: CASSPYRGTNTEAFF. CDR3 nucleotides: TGTGCCAGCAGCCCGTACAGGGGTACGAACACTGAAGCTTTCTTT.

The V call is TRBV28, the J call TRBJ2-7; tentatively, D is TRBD2 (5 bases). Trimming stripped 2 bases from V and 5 bases from J, with 10 bases between. Per the germline V gene, CDR1 is MDHEN and CDR2 is SYDVKM. This CDR3 is 13 amino acids long. The CDR3, as DNA: TGTGCCAGCAGTTTAAGTTCGGGGAACGAGCAGTACTTC. It translates to CASSLSSGNEQYF.

The genes are TRBV9 and TRBJ2-7; TRBD1 matches at 9 bases. Germline V gene data show CDR1 as SGDLS and CDR2 as YYNGEE. With V trimmed by 3 bases and J by 0 bases, 10 bases remained unmatched. The CDR3 extends over 17 amino acids. CDR3 protein: CASSAEQGQGNSYEQYF. CDR3 nucleotide sequence: TGTGCCAGCAGCGCAGAACAGGGACAGGGAAACTCCTACGAGCAGTACTTC.

This clone occurred once. The chain has TRBV9 and TRBJ2-7; 8 bases map to TRBD1. The germline gives CDR1 SGDLS, CDR2 YYNGEE. V trimming: 4 bases; J trimming: 4 bases; junction bases outside the gene matches: 7. The CDR3 loop spans 14 amino acids. The CDR3 loop reads CASSPETGAYEQYF. Written as DNA, the CDR3 is TGTGCCAGCAGCCCAGAGACAGGGGCGTACGAGCAGTACTTC.

The chain combines TRBV2 with TRBJ2-1; TRBD2 aligns across 14 bases. The germline V gene has CDR1 SNHLY and CDR2 FYNNEI. The CDR3 runs 13 residues. After removal of 5 bases from V and 15 bases from J, the junction contained 6 bases not matched to a gene. CDR3 DNA sequence: TGTGCCAGCAGTTCCGGGACTAGCGGGAGCTGGTTCTTC. Translation gives CASSSGTSGSWFF. Supplemented by reference TRBV2 and TRBJ2-1, the full variable domain reads EPEVTQTPSHQVTQMGQEVILRCVPISNHLYFYWYRQILGQKVEFLVSFYNNEISEKSEIFDDQFSVERPDGSNFTLKIRSTKLEDSAMYFCASSSGTSGSWFFGPGTRLTVL.

CDR3 coding DNA: TGTGCCAGCAGTGAATATAGCTTGACAGATACGCAGTATTTT. It yields the protein CASSEYSLTDTQYF. The rearrangement uses TRBV25-1 and TRBJ2-3; D is undetermined. The CDR3 covers 14 residues. The V gene's germline CDR1 is MGHDK and CDR2 SYGVNS. V was cut by 0 bases and J by 3 bases, with 7 bases left in between.

J is TRBJ1-5 and V is TRBV14, with 10 bases identical to TRBD1. V lost 2 bases, J lost 3 bases, and 10 bases stayed unmatched. Per the germline V gene, CDR1 is SGHDN and CDR2 is FVKESK. CDR3 length: 18 residues. Here the CDR3 reads CASSQPRWDRGINQPQHF. The CDR3 DNA is TGTGCCAGCAGCCAACCACGGTGGGACAGGGGCATCAATCAGCCCCAGCATTTT.

This clone was found once. V gene TRBV7-9 combines with J gene TRBJ2-1; perhaps TRBD2 as D (6 bases). V dropped 5 bases and J dropped 10 bases, with 15 bases sitting between them. There are 13 residues in the CDR3. CDR1 and CDR2 from the germline V gene are SEHNR and FQNEAQ (reference sequence). The CDR3 here is CASSPGLSLEQFF. CDR3 DNA sequence: TGTGCCAGCAGCCCGGGACTCAGCCTGGAGCAGTTCTTC.

The rearrangement links TRBV7-8 to TRBJ2-7; possible D gene TRBD1, 5 bases. The CDR3 is made up of 12 amino acids. The V gene lost 5 bases and the J gene lost 6 bases, with 11 bases spanning the gap. Germline V lookup: CDR1 SGHVS, CDR2 FQNEAQ. CDR3 nucleotide sequence: TGTGCCAGCAGCGGCGACAGTTCCGAGCAGTACTTC. Residues: CASSGDSSEQYF.

The rearrangement uses TRBV4-1 and TRBJ1-4, with a tentative D call TRBD1 (6 bases). Trimming shortened V by 1 base and J by 8 bases, and 14 bases separated the two germline ends. CDR3 size: 15 residues. Germline V gene sequence: CDR1 MGHRA, CDR2 YSYEKL. CDR3 sequence: CASSQAGGRGEKLFF. CDR3 in DNA: TGCGCCAGCAGCCAAGCCGGGGGGCGTGGAGAAAAACTGTTTTTT.

The CDR3 DNA reads TGCGCCAGCAGCTTGGACAGGGATTACAATGAGCAGTTCTTC. The encoded protein is CASSLDRDYNEQFF. The J gene is TRBJ2-1, the V gene TRBV5-1; D may be TRBD1 (6 bases). This CDR3 contains 14 residues. The germline V and J ends were trimmed by 0 bases and 4 bases, with 8 bases remaining between them. The germline gives CDR1 SGHRS, CDR2 YFSETQ.

CDR3: CASSLDWDTNQPQHF. DNA for the CDR3: TGTGCCAGCAGCTTGGACTGGGACACTAATCAGCCCCAGCATTTT. The chain combines TRBV11-2 with TRBJ1-5, with D possibly TRBD1 on 6 matching bases. Germline lookup yields CDR1 SGHAT and CDR2 FQNNGV. The CDR3 covers 15 residues. V lost 3 bases, J lost 4 bases, and 13 bases lay in between.

This clone is termed medium-sized. This sequence joins TRBV7-2 and TRBJ2-3; D unresolved. The length of the CDR3 is 16 residues. V lost 1 base to trimming and J lost 0 bases, with 11 bases between them. Germline values: CDR1 SGHTA, CDR2 FQGNSA. CDR3 in amino acids: CASSLVYYSSTDTQYF. CDR3 in DNA: TGTGCCAGCAGCTTAGTTTACTATTCTAGCACAGATACGCAGTATTTT.

J is TRBJ2-2 and V is TRBV2, with 10 bases lining up with TRBD1. After removal of 8 bases from V and 6 bases from J, the junction contained 6 bases not matched to a gene. The germline V gene encodes CDR1 SNHLY and CDR2 FYNNEI. This CDR3 contains 14 residues. In nucleotides, the CDR3 is TGTGCCAGCGACAGGGGGCGTAACGCCGGGGAGCTGTTTTTT. It yields the protein CASDRGRNAGELFF.

The rearrangement joins TRBV9 to TRBJ2-1; D is ambiguous. V was trimmed by 3 bases and J by 8 bases, leaving 9 bases between them. Germline CDR1 reads SGDLS; CDR2 reads YYNGEE. CDR3 length: 12 residues. The CDR3 sequence: CASSASRDEQFF. CDR3 in DNA: TGTGCCAGCAGCGCATCTAGAGATGAGCAGTTCTTC. The full variable domain, with the rest looked up from reference TRBV9 and TRBJ2-1, is DSGVTQTPKHLITATGQRVTLRCSPRSGDLSVYWYQQSLDQGLQFLIQYYNGEERAKGNILERFSAQQFPDLHSELNLSSLELGDSALYFCASSASRDEQFFGPGTRLTVL.